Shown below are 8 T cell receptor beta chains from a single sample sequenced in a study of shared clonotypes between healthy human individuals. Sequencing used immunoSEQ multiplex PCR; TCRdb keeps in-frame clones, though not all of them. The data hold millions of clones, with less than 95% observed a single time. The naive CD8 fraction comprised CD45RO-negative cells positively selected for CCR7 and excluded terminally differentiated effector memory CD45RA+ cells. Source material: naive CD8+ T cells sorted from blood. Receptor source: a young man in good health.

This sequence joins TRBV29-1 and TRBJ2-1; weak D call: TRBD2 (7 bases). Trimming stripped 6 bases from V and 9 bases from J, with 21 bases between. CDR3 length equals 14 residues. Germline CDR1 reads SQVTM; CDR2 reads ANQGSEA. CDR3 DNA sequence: TGCAGCGTCCGCCCCTTAGGGGGGGTGGTTGAGCAGTTCTTC. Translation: CSVRPLGGVVEQFF.

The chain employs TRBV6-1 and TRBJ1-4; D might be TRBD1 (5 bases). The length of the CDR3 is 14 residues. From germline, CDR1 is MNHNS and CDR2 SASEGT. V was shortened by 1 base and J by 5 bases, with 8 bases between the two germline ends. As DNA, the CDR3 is TGTGCCAGCAGTGAAGGGGGGGAGAATGAAAAACTGTTTTTT. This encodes CASSEGGENEKLFF.

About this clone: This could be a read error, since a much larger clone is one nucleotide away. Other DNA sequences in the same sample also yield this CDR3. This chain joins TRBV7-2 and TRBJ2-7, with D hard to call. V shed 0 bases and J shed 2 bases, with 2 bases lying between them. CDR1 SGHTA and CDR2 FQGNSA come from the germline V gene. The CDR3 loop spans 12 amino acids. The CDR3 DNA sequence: TGTGCCAGCAGCTTAGCCGCCTACGAGCAGTACTTC. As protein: CASSLAAYEQYF. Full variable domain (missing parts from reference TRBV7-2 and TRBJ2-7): GAGVSQSPSNKVTEKGKDVELRCDPISGHTALYWYRQSLGQGLEFLIYFQGNSAPDKSGLPSDRFSAERTGGSVSTLTIQRTQQEDSAVYLCASSLAAYEQYFGPGTRLTVT.

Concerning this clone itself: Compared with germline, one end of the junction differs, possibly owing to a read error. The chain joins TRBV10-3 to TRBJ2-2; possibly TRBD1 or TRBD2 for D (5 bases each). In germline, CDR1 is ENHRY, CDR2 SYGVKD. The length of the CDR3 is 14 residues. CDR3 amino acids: CASSYLIGGGELFF. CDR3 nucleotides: TGTGCCAGCAGTTACCTGATTGGGGGCGGGGAGCTGTTTTTT.

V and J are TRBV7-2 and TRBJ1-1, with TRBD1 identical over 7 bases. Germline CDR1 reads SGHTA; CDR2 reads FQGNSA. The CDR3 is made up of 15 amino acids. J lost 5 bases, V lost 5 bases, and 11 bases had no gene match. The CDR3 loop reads CASSQNRQGETEAFF. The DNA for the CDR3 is TGTGCCAGCAGCCAGAACAGACAGGGAGAGACTGAAGCTTTCTTT.

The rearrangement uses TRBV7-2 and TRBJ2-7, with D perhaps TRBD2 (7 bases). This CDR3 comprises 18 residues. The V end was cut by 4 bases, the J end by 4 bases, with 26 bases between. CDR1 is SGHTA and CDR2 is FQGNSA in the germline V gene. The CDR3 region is CASSSPGGQLAPWYEQYF. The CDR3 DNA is TGTGCCAGCAGCTCCCCCGGGGGGCAACTAGCGCCCTGGTACGAGCAGTACTTC.

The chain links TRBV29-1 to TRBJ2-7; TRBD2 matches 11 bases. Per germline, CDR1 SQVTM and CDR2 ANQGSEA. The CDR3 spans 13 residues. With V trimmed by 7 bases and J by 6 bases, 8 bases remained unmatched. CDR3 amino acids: CSAMTSGMGEQYF. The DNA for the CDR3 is TGCAGCGCGATGACTAGCGGGATGGGCGAGCAGTACTTC.

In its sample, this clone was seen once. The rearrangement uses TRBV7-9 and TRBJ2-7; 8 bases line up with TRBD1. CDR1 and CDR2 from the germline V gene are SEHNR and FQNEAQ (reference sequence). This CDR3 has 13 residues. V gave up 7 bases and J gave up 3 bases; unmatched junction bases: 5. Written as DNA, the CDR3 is TGTGCCAGCACCGGACAGGGCGTCTACGAGCAGTACTTC. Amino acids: CASTGQGVYEQYF.